Here is one T cell receptor (beta chain) with its context. V shed 6 bases and J shed 2 bases, with 12 bases lying between them. Germline loops: CDR1 SGDLS, CDR2 YYNGEE. This CDR3 region has 13 residues. These data come from a study of cytomegalovirus exposure and HLA in healthy donors. The donors were members of the validation cohort, which comprised 90 to 150 subjects and was separate from the first cohort of some 680 subjects. Method: immunoSEQ multiplex PCR; TCRdb's copy keeps in-frame clones and lacks some. Of 150,000 to 200,000 clones detected, roughly 91% appear once; the ten largest clones hold roughly 4.2%.

V usage is TRBV9 and J usage is TRBJ2-7; weak D call: TRBD1 (6 bases). Sample: PBMCs. This receptor was identified in a man younger than 30 in good health and CMV-seropositive. The CDR3 region is CASTTRGAYEQYF. The CDR3 region has the DNA TGTGCCAGCACTACCAGGGGTGCCTACGAGCAGTACTTC.